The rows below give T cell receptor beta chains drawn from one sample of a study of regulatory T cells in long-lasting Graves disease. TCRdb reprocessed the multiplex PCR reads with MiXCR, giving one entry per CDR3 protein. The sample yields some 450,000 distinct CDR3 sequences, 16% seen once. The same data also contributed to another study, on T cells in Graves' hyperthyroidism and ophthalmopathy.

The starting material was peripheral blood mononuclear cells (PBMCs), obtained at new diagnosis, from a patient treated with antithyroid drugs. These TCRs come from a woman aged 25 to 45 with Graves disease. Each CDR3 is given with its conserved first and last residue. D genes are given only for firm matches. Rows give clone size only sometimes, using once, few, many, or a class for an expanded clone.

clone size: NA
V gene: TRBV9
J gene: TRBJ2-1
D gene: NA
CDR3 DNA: TGTGCCAGCAGCGGCGGGATAGCGGTCCTGGACGATGAGCAGTTCTTC
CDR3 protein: CASSGGIAVLDDEQFF

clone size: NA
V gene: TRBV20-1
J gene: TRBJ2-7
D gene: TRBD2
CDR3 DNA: TGCAGTGCTAGAGTTCCCGGGGGGGGGTATTCCTACGAGCAGTACTTC
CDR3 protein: CSARVPGGGYSYEQYF

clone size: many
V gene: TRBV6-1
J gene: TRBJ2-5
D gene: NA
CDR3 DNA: TGTGCCAGCAGGGAACAACAAGAGACCCAGTACTTC
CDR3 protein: CASREQQETQYF

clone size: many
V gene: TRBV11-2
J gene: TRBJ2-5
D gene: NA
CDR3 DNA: TGTGCCAGCAGCTTAGCATTCGGCGGGTACGGTGATGGAGAGACCCAGTACTTC
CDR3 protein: CASSLAFGGYGDGETQYF

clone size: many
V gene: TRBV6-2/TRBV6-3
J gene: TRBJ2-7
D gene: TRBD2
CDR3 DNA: TGTGCCGCACGGGGGGGTGGAGGCTACGAGCAGTACTTC
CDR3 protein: CAARGGGGYEQYF

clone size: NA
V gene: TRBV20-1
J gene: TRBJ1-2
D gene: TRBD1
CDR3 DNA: TGCAGTGCTAGTTTGGGACAGATATATGGCTACACCTTC
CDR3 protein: CSASLGQIYGYTF

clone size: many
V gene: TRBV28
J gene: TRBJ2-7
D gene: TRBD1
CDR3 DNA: TGTGCCAGCAGTTTCCACACAGGGGGTAAGCCTTCCTACGAGCAGTACTTC
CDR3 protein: CASSFHTGGKPSYEQYF

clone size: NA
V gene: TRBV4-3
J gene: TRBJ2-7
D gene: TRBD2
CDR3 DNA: TGCGCCAGCAGCCAAGCCCTTGGACTAGCGGGAGTCAACGAGCAGTACTTC
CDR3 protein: CASSQALGLAGVNEQYF

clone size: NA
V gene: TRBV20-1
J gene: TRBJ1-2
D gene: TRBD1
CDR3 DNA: TGCAGTGCTAGTACCGGGACAGGCAACTATGGCTACACCTTC
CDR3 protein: CSASTGTGNYGYTF

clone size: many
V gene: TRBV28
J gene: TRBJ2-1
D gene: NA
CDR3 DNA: TGTGCCACCTCCAGGGGCAATGAGCAGTTCTTC
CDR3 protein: CATSRGNEQFF

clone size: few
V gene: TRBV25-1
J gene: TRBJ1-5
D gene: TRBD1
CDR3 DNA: TGTGCCAGCAGTGACTCCACAGGGGGCAATCAGCCCCAGCATTTT
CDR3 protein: CASSDSTGGNQPQHF

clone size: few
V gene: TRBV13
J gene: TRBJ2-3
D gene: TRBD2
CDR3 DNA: TGTGCCAGCAGCTTCATAGCTAGCGGGAGCTGGAATACGCAGTATTTT
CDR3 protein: CASSFIASGSWNTQYF

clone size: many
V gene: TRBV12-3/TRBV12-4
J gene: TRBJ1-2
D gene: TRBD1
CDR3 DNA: TGTGCCAGCAGACTCCCAGGGGGCGACGGCTACACCTTC
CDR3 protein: CASRLPGGDGYTF

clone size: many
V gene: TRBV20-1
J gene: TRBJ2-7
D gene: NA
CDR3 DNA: TGCAGTGCTAGACGCCCCCTGACAGGCGTGGACGAGCAGTACTTC
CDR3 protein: CSARRPLTGVDEQYF

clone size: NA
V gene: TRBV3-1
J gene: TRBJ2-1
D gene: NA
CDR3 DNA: TGTGCCAGCAGCCAAATGGACGCCCACAATGAGCAGTTCTTC
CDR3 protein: CASSQMDAHNEQFF

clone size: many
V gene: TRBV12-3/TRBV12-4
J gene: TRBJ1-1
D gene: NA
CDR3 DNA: TGTGCCAGCAGTTTCGGGGGCCGGAACACTGAAGCTTTCTTT
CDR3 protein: CASSFGGRNTEAFF

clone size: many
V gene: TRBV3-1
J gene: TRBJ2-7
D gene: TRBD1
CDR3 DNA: TGTGCCAGCACCCGGACAGGGACAAACTACGAGCAGTACTTC
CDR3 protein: CASTRTGTNYEQYF

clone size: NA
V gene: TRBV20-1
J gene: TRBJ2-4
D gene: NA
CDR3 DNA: TGCAGTGCTCAGCAGGGAGCCAAAAACATTCAGTACTTC
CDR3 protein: CSAQQGAKNIQYF

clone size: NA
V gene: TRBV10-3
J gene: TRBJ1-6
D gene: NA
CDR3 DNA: TGTGCCACCAAGGTAGAAGTTGATAATTCACCCCTCCACTTT
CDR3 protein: CATKVEVDNSPLHF

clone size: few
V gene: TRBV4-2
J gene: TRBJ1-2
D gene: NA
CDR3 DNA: TGTGCCAGCAGCCAAGATTTGGCCAGGCGAGTGGGGGATAACTATGGCTACACCTTC
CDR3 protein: CASSQDLARRVGDNYGYTF

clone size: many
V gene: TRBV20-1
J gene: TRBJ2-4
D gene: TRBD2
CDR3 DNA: TGCAGTGCAAATAGCGGGAGTGGGGCCAAAAACATTCAGTACTTC
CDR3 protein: CSANSGSGAKNIQYF

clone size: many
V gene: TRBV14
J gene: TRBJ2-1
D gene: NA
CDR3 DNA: TGTGCCAGCAGCCTTGGAATCACCTACAATGAGCAGTTCTTC
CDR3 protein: CASSLGITYNEQFF

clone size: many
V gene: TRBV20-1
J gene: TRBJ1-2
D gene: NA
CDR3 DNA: TGCAGTGCCCACGCATGGGACTATGGCTACACCTTC
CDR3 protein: CSAHAWDYGYTF

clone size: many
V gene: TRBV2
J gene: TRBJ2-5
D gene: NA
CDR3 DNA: TGTGCCAGCAGCCCCCAAAACGTAGGGTCAGAGACCCAGTACTTC
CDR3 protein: CASSPQNVGSETQYF

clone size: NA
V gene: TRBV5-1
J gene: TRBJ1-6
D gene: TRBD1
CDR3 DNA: TGCGCCAGCAGCTTGTCGGGACAGGATAATTCACCCCTCCACTTT
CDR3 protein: CASSLSGQDNSPLHF

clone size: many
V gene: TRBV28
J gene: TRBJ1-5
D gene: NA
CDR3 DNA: TGTGCCAGCATCGACGGCGGGCAGCCCCAGCATTTT
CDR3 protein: CASIDGGQPQHF

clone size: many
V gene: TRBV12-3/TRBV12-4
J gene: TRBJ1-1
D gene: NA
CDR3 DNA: TGTGCCACCCAGGGATATGTGAACACTGAAGCTTTCTTT
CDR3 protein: CATQGYVNTEAFF

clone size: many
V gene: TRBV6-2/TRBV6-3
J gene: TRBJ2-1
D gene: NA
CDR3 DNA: TGTGCCAGCAGTTCGCCTAGAAGTCGTAATGAGCAGTTCTTC
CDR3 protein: CASSSPRSRNEQFF

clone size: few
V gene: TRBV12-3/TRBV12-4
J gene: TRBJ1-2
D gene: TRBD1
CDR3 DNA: TGTGCCAGCAGTGCCGGGACAGCTTATGGCTACACCTTC
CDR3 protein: CASSAGTAYGYTF

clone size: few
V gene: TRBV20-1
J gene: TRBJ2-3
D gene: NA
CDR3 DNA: TGCAGTGTCGGGATTTCTAGCACAGATACGCAGTATTTT
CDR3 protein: CSVGISSTDTQYF

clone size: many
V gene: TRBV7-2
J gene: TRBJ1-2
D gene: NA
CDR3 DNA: TGTGCCAGCAGCTTACCCCCCCTTAGAGCCTATGGCTACACCTTC
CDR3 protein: CASSLPPLRAYGYTF